This entry lists 3 T cell receptor beta chains sequenced from one sample in a study of blood T cell repertoires in COVID-19. Sequenced by immunoSEQ multiplex PCR; TCRdb stores in-frame clones only, minus some. The sample lists 73,000 or so clones, 75% to 90% occurring once. Sequencing used peripheral blood. The receptors originated from a man aged 30 to 45 with acute or convalescent COVID-19.

The table lists this clone with a count of one. The CDR3 nucleotides are TGCGCCAGCAGCCCCGGACTATCGGGCTACGAGCAGTACTTC. Its protein product is CASSPGLSGYEQYF. The V gene is TRBV4-1, the J gene TRBJ2-7; D may be TRBD2 (6 bases). Germline lookup yields CDR1 MGHRA and CDR2 YSYEKL. V lost 4 bases and J lost 3, with 13 bases in between. The CDR3 length is 14 residues.

CDR3 in DNA: TGTGCCAGCAGTTCACAGGGGTCTTTTGGGGCCAACGTCCTGACTTTC. It is translated as CASSSQGSFGANVLTF. The chain recombines TRBV6-2 or TRBV6-3 with TRBJ2-6, with 7 bases identical to TRBD1. Germline V gene data show CDR1 as MNHEY and CDR2 as SVGEGT. This CDR3 has 16 amino acids. J was trimmed by 3 bases and V by 4 bases; bases with no gene match: 6.

The J gene is TRBJ2-7, the V gene TRBV20-1; 8 bases line up with TRBD1. The CDR3 has 10 amino acids. V lost 6 bases to trimming and J lost 6 bases; unmatched junction nucleotides: 1. The germline CDR1 and CDR2 sequences are DFQATT and SNEGSKA (reference sequence). The CDR3 here is CSAGQAEQYF. DNA of the CDR3: TGCAGTGCGGGACAGGCCGAGCAGTACTTC.